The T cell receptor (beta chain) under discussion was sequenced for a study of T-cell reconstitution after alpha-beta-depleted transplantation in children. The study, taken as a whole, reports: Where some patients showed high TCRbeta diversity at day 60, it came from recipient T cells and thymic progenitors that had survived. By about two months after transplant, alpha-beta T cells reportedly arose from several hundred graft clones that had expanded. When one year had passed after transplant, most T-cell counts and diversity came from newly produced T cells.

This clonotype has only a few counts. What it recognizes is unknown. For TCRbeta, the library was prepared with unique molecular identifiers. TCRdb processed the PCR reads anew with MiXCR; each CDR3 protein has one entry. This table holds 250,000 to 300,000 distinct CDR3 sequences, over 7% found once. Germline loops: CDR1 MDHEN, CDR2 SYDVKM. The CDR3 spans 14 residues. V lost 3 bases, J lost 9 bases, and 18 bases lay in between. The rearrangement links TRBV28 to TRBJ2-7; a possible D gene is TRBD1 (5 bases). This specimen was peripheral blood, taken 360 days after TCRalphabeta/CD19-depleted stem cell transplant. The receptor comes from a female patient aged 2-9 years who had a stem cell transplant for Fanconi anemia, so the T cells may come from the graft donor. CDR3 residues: CASSLYPECQGQYF. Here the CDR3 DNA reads TGTGCCAGCAGTTTGTACCCGGAGTGCCAGGGGCAGTACTTC.